These T cell receptor beta chains were read from a single sample in a study of T-cell memory formation after mild COVID-19. TCRdb redid the calling of the 5' RACE reads with MiXCR, one entry per CDR3 protein. The sample holds approximately 89,000 distinct CDR3 sequences, roughly 25% seen once. The material sequenced was PBMCs or a T cell subset sorted from them (not recorded which). These receptor sequences come from a man aged 18 to 35 who had mild COVID-19 (a few samples of this study predate the infection). Cell type and time point are not known. Each CDR3 is given with its conserved first and last residue. D genes are given only for firm matches. Clone size is given for some rows only: seen once, a few or many times, or a class if the clone is expanded.

clone_size d_call j_call cdr3_length v_call cdr3_aa cdr3_nt
few . TRBJ1-2 16 TRBV7-9 CASQPIVTGSIAGYTF TGTGCCAGCCAGCCTATTGTCACAGGCTCTATTGCTGGCTACACCTTC
. TRBD1 TRBJ1-1 13 TRBV6-6 CASRDRGPTEAFF TGTGCCAGCAGGGACAGGGGGCCTACTGAAGCTTTCTTT
few TRBD1 TRBJ2-3 18 TRBV7-3 CASSNFQTGTGSPDTQYF TGTGCCAGCAGCAACTTTCAGACCGGGACAGGGTCCCCAGATACGCAGTATTTT
few . TRBJ2-6 16 TRBV15 CATSGGRTSGANVLTF TGTGCCACCAGCGGAGGACGGACTTCTGGGGCCAACGTCCTGACTTTC
. TRBD1 TRBJ1-4 18 TRBV4-3 CASSQGEGWTGVREKLFF TGCGCCAGCAGCCAAGGGGAAGGATGGACAGGGGTGCGGGAAAAACTGTTTTTT
. . TRBJ2-1 14 TRBV11-2 CASSTRTGYNEQFF TGTGCCAGCAGCACACGGACTGGATACAATGAGCAGTTCTTC
. . TRBJ2-1 16 TRBV5-1 CASSLETSLSYNEQFF TGCGCCAGCAGCTTGGAGACTTCCCTATCCTACAATGAGCAGTTCTTC
. . TRBJ2-7 17 TRBV4-1 CASSQGVGGTASYEQYF TGCGCCAGCAGCCAAGGCGTCGGAGGGACAGCATCCTACGAGCAGTACTTC
few . TRBJ1-1 14 TRBV12-3/TRBV12-4 CASSFTTWNTEAFF TGTGCCAGCAGTTTTACTACCTGGAACACTGAAGCTTTCTTT
. . TRBJ2-5 15 TRBV6-5 CASRGTQGTQETQYF TGTGCCAGCAGGGGTACACAGGGTACTCAAGAGACCCAGTACTTC
. TRBD1 TRBJ2-7 15 TRBV15 CATSRNRDRGSEQYF TGTGCCACCAGCAGGAACCGGGACAGGGGGAGCGAGCAGTACTTC
few TRBD2 TRBJ2-2 20 TRBV15 CATSSTHSGTSGGNTGELFF TGTGCCACCAGCAGCACACATTCCGGGACTAGCGGGGGAAACACCGGGGAGCTGTTTTTT
. . TRBJ2-7 16 TRBV21-1 CASSKKRGDRDYEQYF TGTGCCAGCAGCAAAAAAAGGGGGGACAGAGACTACGAGCAGTACTTC
. . TRBJ1-1 13 TRBV7-6 CASSSTGYTEAFF TGTGCCAGCAGCAGTACAGGGTATACTGAAGCTTTCTTT
few . TRBJ1-3 16 TRBV7-2 CASRLAGGNSGNTIYF TGTGCCAGCAGGCTAGCAGGAGGGAACTCTGGAAACACCATATATTTT
few . TRBJ1-5 15 TRBV4-3 CASSQDGGVNQPQHF TGCGCCAGCAGCCAAGACGGAGGGGTCAATCAGCCCCAGCATTTT
few . TRBJ2-3 14 TRBV15 CATSERGATDTQYF TGTGCCACCAGTGAGAGGGGGGCCACAGATACGCAGTATTTT
medium-sized . TRBJ2-1 14 TRBV20-1 CSARIGPHDNEQFF TGCAGTGCTAGGATTGGGCCTCACGACAATGAGCAGTTCTTC
. TRBD1 TRBJ1-1 10 TRBV29-1 CSARGQEAFF TGCAGCGCCAGGGGACAGGAAGCTTTCTTT
. . TRBJ1-2 12 TRBV29-1 CSVDWGFYGYTF TGCAGCGTTGACTGGGGATTCTATGGCTACACCTTC
. TRBD1 TRBJ2-2 16 TRBV5-6 CASSRTGQVFSGELFF TGTGCCAGCAGCCGCACGGGACAGGTTTTCTCCGGGGAGCTGTTTTTT
. TRBD2 TRBJ2-3 17 TRBV6-6 CASSYSLAELSTDTQYF TGTGCCAGCAGTTACTCACTAGCGGAGCTTAGCACAGATACGCAGTATTTT
. . TRBJ1-1 14 TRBV29-1 CSVEDRQGSTEAFF TGCAGCGTTGAAGATCGCCAGGGCAGCACTGAAGCTTTCTTT
few . TRBJ2-6 13 TRBV29-1 CSVEISGANVLTF TGCAGCGTAGAGATATCCGGGGCCAACGTCCTGACTTTC
few . TRBJ2-1 13 TRBV2 CASRRGFFDEQFF TGTGCCAGCAGGAGGGGGTTCTTCGATGAGCAGTTCTTC
. . TRBJ1-2 13 TRBV27 CASSLGGARGYTF TGTGCCAGCAGTTTAGGGGGCGCCCGGGGCTACACCTTC
. . TRBJ2-4 13 TRBV29-1 CSVEEPGRNIQYF TGCAGCGTTGAAGAGCCGGGGAGGAACATTCAGTACTTC
. TRBD2 TRBJ2-2 16 TRBV11-3 CASSSQAGTYTGELFF TGTGCCAGCAGCTCCCAAGCGGGAACTTACACCGGGGAGCTGTTTTTT
. . TRBJ1-1 13 TRBV6-5 CASSFVYRTEAFF TGTGCCAGCAGTTTCGTATATAGGACTGAAGCTTTCTTT
few . TRBJ2-7 14 TRBV5-1 CASSPGTGTYEQYF TGCGCCAGCAGCCCCGGGACGGGTACCTACGAGCAGTACTTC
. TRBD1 TRBJ2-3 16 TRBV4-1 CASSQVVQGAIDTQYF TGCGCCAGCAGCCAAGTTGTCCAGGGGGCGATAGATACGCAGTATTTT
few . TRBJ1-2 12 TRBV12-3/TRBV12-4 CASSLDPSRYTF TGTGCCAGCAGTTTAGATCCGTCTCGCTACACCTTC
. . TRBJ2-3 15 TRBV20-1 CSARDLGRSTDTQYF TGCAGTGCTAGAGATCTGGGCAGAAGCACAGATACGCAGTATTTT
. TRBD2 TRBJ2-1 12 TRBV5-1 CASSLERGEQFF TGCGCCAGCAGCTTGGAGCGGGGCGAGCAGTTCTTC
. TRBD1 TRBJ2-4 15 TRBV7-9 CASSFTRTGGNIQYF TGTGCCAGCAGCTTCACCCGGACAGGGGGGAACATTCAGTACTTC
many . TRBJ2-7 16 TRBV20-1 CSARDDLEGKGYEQYF TGCAGTGCTAGAGATGATTTGGAAGGGAAGGGCTACGAGCAGTACTTC
. TRBD1 TRBJ1-4 13 TRBV27 CASRTGVGEKLFF TGTGCCAGCAGAACAGGGGTTGGGGAAAAACTGTTTTTT
. . TRBJ2-5 14 TRBV4-1 CASSQVAIWETQYF TGCGCCAGCAGCCAAGTGGCAATTTGGGAGACCCAGTACTTC
few . TRBJ1-1 14 TRBV6-2/TRBV6-3 CASSSGAGNTEAFF TGTGCCAGCAGTTCTGGGGCAGGGAACACTGAAGCTTTCTTT
few . TRBJ1-2 17 TRBV19 CASSPGARGYFYDGYTF TGTGCCAGTAGTCCGGGCGCTCGGGGGTATTTTTATGATGGCTACACCTTC
few TRBD2 TRBJ2-3 15 TRBV9 CASSVAGGSTDTQYF TGTGCCAGCAGCGTAGCGGGGGGTTCCACAGATACGCAGTATTTT
few TRBD1 TRBJ2-1 17 TRBV6-2/TRBV6-3 CASSYPPGQHPRGEQFF TGTGCCAGCAGTTATCCCCCGGGACAGCATCCGAGGGGTGAGCAGTTCTTC
few . TRBJ2-1 13 TRBV11-2 CASSLEVIHEQFF TGTGCCAGCAGCTTAGAGGTCATCCATGAGCAGTTCTTC
once TRBD1 TRBJ1-4 14 TRBV9 CASSGQGGGEKLFF TGTGCCAGCAGCGGACAGGGAGGTGGTGAAAAACTGTTTTTT
. . TRBJ1-1 16 TRBV13 CASSPSLGEGPPEAFF TGTGCCAGCAGCCCTAGCCTAGGGGAGGGGCCCCCTGAAGCTTTCTTT
. . TRBJ1-5 15 TRBV3-1 CASSQEGAVNQPQHF TGTGCCAGCAGCCAAGAGGGGGCCGTCAATCAGCCCCAGCATTTT
. . TRBJ2-7 15 TRBV6-6 CASSYSQAESYEQYF TGTGCCAGCAGTTACAGCCAGGCAGAATCCTACGAGCAGTACTTC
. TRBD2 TRBJ2-5 14 TRBV12-3/TRBV12-4 CASVQRGYQETQYF TGTGCCTCTGTTCAGCGGGGGTACCAAGAGACCCAGTACTTC